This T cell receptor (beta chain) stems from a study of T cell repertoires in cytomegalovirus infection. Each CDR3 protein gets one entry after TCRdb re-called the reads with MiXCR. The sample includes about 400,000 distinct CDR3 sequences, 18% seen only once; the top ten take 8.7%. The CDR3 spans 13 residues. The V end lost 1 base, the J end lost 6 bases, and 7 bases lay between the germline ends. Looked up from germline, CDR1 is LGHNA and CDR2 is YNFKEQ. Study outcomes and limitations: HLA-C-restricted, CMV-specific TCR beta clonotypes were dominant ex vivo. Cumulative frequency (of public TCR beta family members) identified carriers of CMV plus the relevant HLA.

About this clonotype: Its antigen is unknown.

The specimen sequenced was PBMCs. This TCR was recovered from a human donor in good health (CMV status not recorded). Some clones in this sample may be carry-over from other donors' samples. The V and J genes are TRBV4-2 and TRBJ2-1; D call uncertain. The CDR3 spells CASSQGIFNEQFF. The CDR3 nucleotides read TGTGCCAGCAGCCAAGGGATTTTCAATGAGCAGTTCTTC.